The 7 T cell receptor beta chains below come from one sample, sequenced in a study of response to subunit inactivated influenza vaccine. TCRdb re-called the RT-PCR reads with MiXCR, one entry per CDR3 protein. This sample has hundreds of thousands of distinct CDR3 sequences; around 15% occur once, and the top ten carry 6% to 9.5%. The material sequenced was PBMCs from blood, taken roughly 15 days before vaccination. These receptors originate from a man aged 50 to 60 who received an inactivated influenza vaccine.

This clonotype occurred a few times. The chain links TRBV5-6 to TRBJ2-5; no definite D call. Trimming cost V 4 bases and J 5 bases, with 15 bases left between them. This CDR3 spans 14 amino acids. Germline V gene sequence: CDR1 SGHDT, CDR2 YYEEEE. The CDR3 protein is CASSKDPAGETQYF. CDR3 DNA: TGTGCCAGCAGCAAGGACCCGGCCGGGGAGACCCAGTACTTC.

This clonotype was detected ten times or more. The chain employs TRBV2 and TRBJ2-7; TRBD2 might be the D (6 bases). The CDR3 has 14 amino acids. Germline assignment: CDR1 SNHLY and CDR2 FYNNEI. V lost 4 bases and J 2 bases, leaving 12 bases between the germline ends. In DNA, the CDR3 is TGTGCCAGCAGTGCGTCGGGACTTACCTACGAGCAGTACTTC. Encoded protein: CASSASGLTYEQYF.

There are a few counts of this clonotype. The V and J genes are TRBV6-1 and TRBJ1-2, with D uncertain. Between the trimmed V and J ends, which lost 0 bases and 8 bases, there was a span of 13 bases. Looked up from germline, CDR1 is MNHNS and CDR2 is SASEGT. The CDR3 has 14 amino acids. CDR3 region: CASSEAAGSGGYTF. CDR3 coding DNA: TGTGCCAGCAGTGAAGCAGCCGGATCGGGCGGCTACACCTTC.

CDR3 in amino acids: CASSGTSGRASEQYF. CDR3 coding DNA: TGTGCCAGCAGTGGGACTAGCGGGAGGGCCAGCGAGCAGTACTTC. J is TRBJ2-7 and V is TRBV28, with TRBD2 matching over 16 bases. Germline lookup yields CDR1 MDHEN and CDR2 SYDVKM. V was pared by 5 bases and J by 6 bases, with 4 bases of the junction left unmatched. This CDR3 region has 15 residues. The full variable domain, rest sourced from reference TRBV28 and TRBJ2-7, is DVKVTQSSRYLVKRTGEKVFLECVQDMDHENMFWYRQDPGLGLRLIYFSYDVKMKEKGDIPEGYSVSREKKERFSLILESASTNQTSMYLCASSGTSGRASEQYFGPGTRLTVT.

The rearrangement joins TRBV5-1 to TRBJ2-3; D remains ambiguous. The V gene lost 0 bases and the J gene lost 5 bases, with 10 bases spanning the gap. CDR1 is SGHRS, CDR2 YFSETQ, per germline. There are 14 residues in the CDR3. CDR3 bases: TGCGCCAGCAGCTTGGCAGTGGGCGTAGATACGCAGTATTTT. This codes for CASSLAVGVDTQYF.

The chain employs TRBV18 and TRBJ2-1; 11 positions agree with TRBD1. CDR1 and CDR2 from the germline V gene are KGHSH and LQKENI. V gave up 3 bases and J gave up 7 bases; unmatched junction bases: 5. The CDR3 is 15 residues long. The CDR3 DNA reads as TGTGCCAGCTCACCTTCAGGACAGGGGGCAAATGAGCAGTTCTTC. Its translation: CASSPSGQGANEQFF.

This clonotype was detected a few times. V is TRBV6-2 or TRBV6-3 and J is TRBJ1-1; D unclear. The CDR3 has 14 residues. CDR1 and CDR2 from the germline V gene are MNHEY and SVGEGT. Trimming pared 2 bases from V and 1 base from J, leaving 8 bases between. The CDR3 bases are TGTGCCAGCAGTTACGATTGGTGGAACACTGAAGCTTTCTTT. Its protein product is CASSYDWWNTEAFF.